The 15 T cell receptor beta chains below come from one sample, sequenced in a study of resident and recirculating memory T cells in vitiligo. Method: immunoSEQ multiplex PCR; TCRdb's copy keeps in-frame clones and lacks some. The table records 55,000 to 75,000 clones, roughly nine tenths of them present only once. Material: blood. The receptors were gathered from a male donor with vitiligo.

The chain is built from TRBV11-1 and TRBJ2-1, with unresolved D. Germline CDR1 and CDR2: SGHAT and FQDESV (reference sequence). Trimming took off 1 base at V and 2 bases at J, with 9 bases between the two ends. This CDR3 is 15 amino acids long. CDR3 DNA: TGTGCCAGCAGCTTAGGAACGGTCCCCTACAATGAGCAGTTCTTC. This encodes CASSLGTVPYNEQFF.

The gene calls are TRBV30 and TRBJ2-7; a possible D gene is TRBD2 (5 bases). Germline V gene data show CDR1 as GTSNPN and CDR2 as SVGIG (reference sequence). V was clipped by 0 bases and J by 0 bases, with 12 bases between them. The CDR3 is 15 amino acids. The CDR3 DNA reads as TGTGCCTGGAGTGTACGGGGTCCTAGCTCCTACGAGCAGTACTTC. Encoded protein: CAWSVRGPSSYEQYF. Complete variable domain (other parts from reference TRBV30 and TRBJ2-7): SQTIHQWPATLVQPVGSPLSLECTVEGTSNPNLYWYRQAAGRGLQLLFYSVGIGQISSEVPQNLSASRPQDRQFILSSKKLLLSDSGFYLCAWSVRGPSSYEQYFGPGTRLTVT.

The count of this clone is one. The chain combines TRBV6-5 with TRBJ1-1; D ambiguous. V was shortened by 7 bases and J by 6 bases, with 18 bases between the two germline ends. Germline V gene sequence: CDR1 MNHEY, CDR2 SVGAGI. The CDR3 runs 14 residues. DNA for the CDR3: TGTGCCAGCACAACGGTGGCGGGCATGCCTGAAGCTTTCTTT. This encodes CASTTVAGMPEAFF.

As DNA, the CDR3 is TGTGCCAGCAGCCCACATAACACTGAAGCTTTCTTT. This codes for CASSPHNTEAFF. This rearrangement joins TRBV9 to TRBJ1-1; D is uncertain. CDR3 length equals 12 residues. The germline CDR1 and CDR2 sequences are SGDLS and YYNGEE. With 4 bases removed from V and 2 bases from J, the gap between germline ends came to 6 bases.

V is TRBV9 and J is TRBJ2-1; TRBD2 agrees at 8 bases. CDR3 size: 16 residues. Germline-derived CDR1 and CDR2 are SGDLS and YYNGEE. V was pared by 0 bases and J by 5 bases, with 7 bases of the junction left unmatched. The CDR3 DNA reads TGTGCCAGCAGCGTAGTTCCGGGGGGGATGGACAATGAGCAGTTCTTC. Translation: CASSVVPGGMDNEQFF.

The chain couples TRBV5-5 to TRBJ1-1; the match to TRBD1 covers 8 bases. The CDR3 is made up of 15 amino acids. Germline V CDR1 and CDR2: SGHKS, YYEKEE (reference sequence). V lost 2 bases and J lost 6; bases outside the gene matches: 9. The CDR3 DNA sequence: TGTGCCAGCAGCTTCTCCTCGGACAGGGCCGCTGAAGCTTTCTTT. Translating gives CASSFSSDRAAEAFF.

The V call is TRBV6-1, the J call TRBJ1-6; 7 bases are a match to TRBD1. Per germline, CDR1 MNHNS and CDR2 SASEGT. After removal of 8 bases from V and 5 bases from J, the junction contained 6 bases not matched to a gene. The CDR3 is made up of 14 amino acids. CDR3 amino acids: CASEAGTDNSPLHF. DNA of the CDR3: TGTGCCAGCGAGGCCGGGACAGATAATTCACCCCTCCACTTT.

The chain's CDR3 is CASSGQVQGGYTF. The CDR3 coding sequence is TGTGCCAGCAGTGGGCAGGTCCAGGGAGGCTACACCTTC. The V gene is TRBV6-6, the J gene TRBJ1-2; D may be TRBD1 (5 bases). The CDR3 spans 13 residues. Germline V gene lookup returns CDR1 MNHNY and CDR2 SVGAGI (reference sequence). Trimming took 5 bases from V and 8 from J, leaving 15 bases between them.

The chain carries TRBV10-3 and TRBJ2-1, with TRBD2 identical over 10 bases. V gave up 7 bases and J gave up 5 bases; unmatched junction bases: 11. The length of the CDR3 is 16 residues. Per germline, CDR1 ENHRY and CDR2 SYGVKD. CDR3 coding DNA: TGTGCCATCAAAACAGCAGCGGGGGGGCCCCACAATGAGCAGTTCTTC. This encodes CAIKTAAGGPHNEQFF.

The V and J genes are TRBV5-1 and TRBJ2-5; a weak D match, TRBD1 (6 bases). In germline, CDR1 is SGHRS, CDR2 YFSETQ. V gave up 0 bases and J gave up 2 bases, with 11 bases separating them. The CDR3 spans 15 residues. CDR3 in DNA: TGCGCCAGCAGCTTGGCCGGTAGGGGGCAAGAGACCCAGTACTTC. This translates into CASSLAGRGQETQYF.

This chain joins TRBV9 and TRBJ1-2, with a tentative D call TRBD1 (5 bases). Trimming took 0 bases from V and 3 from J, leaving 9 bases between them. The germline CDR1 and CDR2 sequences are SGDLS and YYNGEE. CDR3 length: 14 residues. The CDR3 loop is CASSVGGGDYGYTF. Here the CDR3 DNA reads TGTGCCAGCAGCGTAGGTGGGGGGGACTATGGCTACACCTTC.

The CDR3 spells CASSIWGPSRSYNEQFF. The CDR3 nucleotides read TGTGCCAGTAGTATTTGGGGGCCCTCCCGCTCCTACAATGAGCAGTTCTTC. This chain joins TRBV19 and TRBJ2-1; tentative D call: TRBD1 (6 bases). Germline V gene lookup returns CDR1 LNHDA and CDR2 SQIVND (reference sequence). The CDR3 is 17 residues long. V was shortened by 3 bases and J by 0 bases, with 15 bases between the two germline ends.

The chain is built from TRBV10-2 and TRBJ1-5; 8 bases line up with TRBD1. CDR1 and CDR2 (germline): WSHSY, SAAADI. CDR3 length: 13 amino acids. With 5 bases clipped from V and 6 bases from J, the junction kept 3 bases outside the gene matches. The CDR3 protein is CASSSGGRQPQHF. The CDR3 bases are TGCGCCAGCAGTTCAGGGGGCCGTCAGCCCCAGCATTTT.

The chain carries TRBV28 and TRBJ2-1; 14 bases agree with TRBD2. CDR1 and CDR2 from the germline V gene are MDHEN and SYDVKM. V lost 5 bases, J lost 7 bases, and 7 bases stayed unmatched. The CDR3 extends over 16 amino acids. This CDR3 reads CASSETRTSGGNEQFF. In DNA, the CDR3 is TGTGCCAGCAGTGAAACTCGGACTAGCGGGGGGAATGAGCAGTTCTTC.

The gene calls are TRBV4-1 and TRBJ2-7, with D possibly being TRBD1 (5 bases). Germline CDR1 MGHRA, CDR2 YSYEKL. V shed 1 base and J shed 4 bases, with 17 bases lying between them. The CDR3 extends over 16 amino acids. The DNA of the CDR3 is TGCGCCAGCAGCCAAGGGGCGACAAGGGGTCGATACGAGCAGTACTTC. Its protein is CASSQGATRGRYEQYF.